The 5 T cell receptor beta chains presented below share a single source sample, sequenced in a study of low-dose radiotherapy and immunotherapy resistance in tumors. TRAV- and TRBV-specific primers, spanning alpha and beta chains, primed first-strand cDNA. Using a constant-region primer together with a V-primer adapter, TCRs were subjected to around 22 PCR cycles of amplification. TCRdb called the reads again in MiXCR, with one record for every CDR3 protein. The repertoire holds more than 70,000 distinct CDR3 sequences, with around 31% as singletons. As for time point: before trial treatment. The source was PBMCs, collected before treatment. The receptors come from a female donor with ovarian cancer.

This clonotype was detected ten times or more. This rearrangement joins TRBV19 to TRBJ1-2, with D possibly being TRBD1 (6 bases). The germline V and J ends were trimmed by 3 bases and 6 bases, with 17 bases remaining between them. Per germline, CDR1 LNHDA and CDR2 SQIVND (reference sequence). This CDR3 spans 15 amino acids. CDR3 in DNA: TGTGCCAGTAGTATTATTGACAGGCCCCTCGATGGCTACACCTTC. This gives the protein CASSIIDRPLDGYTF. Full variable domain (remainder filled in from reference TRBV19 and TRBJ1-2): DGGITQSPKYLFRKEGQNVTLSCEQNLNHDAMYWYRQDPGQGLRLIYYSQIVNDFQKGDIAEGYSVSREKKESFPLTVTSAQKNPTAFYLCASSIIDRPLDGYTFGSGTRLTVV.

This clonotype was counted a few times. This chain links TRBV30 with TRBJ1-3, with D possibly matching TRBD1 (5 bases). V gave up 3 bases and J gave up 0 bases, with 12 bases separating them. The germline CDR1 and CDR2 sequences are GTSNPN and SVGIG (reference sequence). The CDR3 is made up of 15 amino acids. CDR3 DNA sequence: TGTGCCTGGAGACATAGGGGAGGCTCTGGAAACACCATATATTTT. This gives the protein CAWRHRGGSGNTIYF.

This clonotype was detected ten times or more. CDR3 nucleotides: TGCAGCGTTGAAGTAAGACAGGCGGGTGGCTACACCTTC. Encoded protein: CSVEVRQAGGYTF. The chain is built from TRBV29-1 and TRBJ1-2, with D perhaps matching TRBD1 (6 bases). CDR3 length: 13 amino acids. From germline, CDR1 is SQVTM and CDR2 ANQGSEA. Trimming removed 1 base from V and 7 bases from J, with 13 bases in between.

Concerning this clonotype itself: A far larger clone is only one base removed, so a read error is likely. The rearrangement links TRBV4-2 to TRBJ2-1, with D hard to call. The CDR3 loop spans 16 amino acids. CDR1 is LGHNA and CDR2 is YNFKEQ in the germline V gene. V was shortened by 0 bases and J by 13 bases, with 22 bases between the two germline ends. CDR3 region: CASSQDGGDNQETQFF. The CDR3 bases are TGTGCCAGCAGCCAAGACGGCGGAGATAACCAAGAGACCCAGTTCTTC.

This clonotype was seen at least ten times. The J gene is TRBJ1-2, the V gene TRBV11-1; 10 bases match TRBD1. The germline gives CDR1 SGHAT, CDR2 FQDESV (reference sequence). Trimming took 5 bases from V and 4 from J; bases not matched to a gene: 10. This CDR3 has 16 amino acids. DNA for the CDR3: TGTGCCAGCAGCCACGCCGGGACAGGGGTTATCTATGGCTACACCTTC. This sequence encodes CASSHAGTGVIYGYTF. Looking up the rest from reference TRBV11-1 and TRBJ1-2 gives the full variable domain: EAEVAQSPRYKITEKSQAVAFWCDPISGHATLYWYRQILGQGPELLVQFQDESVVDDSQLPKDRFSAERLKGVDSTLKIQPAELGDSAMYLCASSHAGTGVIYGYTFGSGTRLTVV.